This T cell receptor beta chain stems from a study of cytomegalovirus exposure and HLA in healthy donors. Whole-study findings and limits: Several of the most significant clusters appeared linked to common viral pathogens, based on a later analysis. Sequencing likely generated an artifact that appeared as a cluster of highly shared sequence variants. Per published reports, the classifier diagnosed cytomegalovirus status with high specificity and sensitivity.

Use of 60 Vbeta and 13 Jbeta primers characterized the PCR. In the source study's methods: Per a later analysis, the number of unique TCR beta chains was about 80 million, of which about 11 million were shared. The method was immunoSEQ multiplex PCR; TCRdb's version includes in-frame clones alone and lacks a portion of them. V and J calls and clone size are copied from that table; D and trimming were computed from the DNA. Here the sample spans around 150,000 clones, almost 80% being singletons. Worth noting for this clone: The target antigen is unknown.

Germline V gene sequence: CDR1 LNHNV, CDR2 YYDKDF (reference sequence). The CDR3 is made up of 15 amino acids. Trimming cost V 0 bases and J 7 bases, with 15 bases left between them. The sequenced sample was PBMCs. The chain has TRBV15 and TRBJ1-1, with D possibly matching TRBD1 (6 bases). The TCR comes from a man aged 18 to 29 in good health and CMV-seropositive. CDR3 in amino acids: CATSRDDHGGLEAFF. The CDR3 DNA reads TGTGCCACCAGCAGAGATGATCACGGGGGGCTTGAAGCTTTCTTT.